This entry lists 15 T cell receptor beta chains sequenced from one sample in a study of T cells in Graves' hyperthyroidism and ophthalmopathy. The investigators amplified TCR beta CDR3 regions from RNA transcripts. Initially, a first-round RT-PCR of the TCR CDR3 employed the HTBI primer set. TCRdb re-called the multiplex PCR reads through MiXCR, storing one row per CDR3 protein. The table includes about 720,000 distinct CDR3 sequences, about 19% detected once. Sequenced material: blood. The receptor set was obtained from a woman between 50 and 59 years old with Graves' hyperthyroidism that later progressed to Graves' ophthalmopathy.

The rearrangement joins TRBV6-1 to TRBJ1-5; TRBD1 matches at 7 bases. Germline V gene data show CDR1 as MNHNS and CDR2 as SASEGT. Germline trimming cut 5 bases from V and 7 bases from J; bases unmatched to any gene: 8. The CDR3 totals 14 residues. CDR3 region: CASSLRQGIQPQHF. CDR3 coding DNA: TGTGCCAGCAGTCTCCGACAGGGAATACAGCCCCAGCATTTT.

The rearrangement joins TRBV27 to TRBJ2-2, with unresolved D. The ends were cut back, 6 bases at V and 5 bases at J, with 13 bases in the middle. Germline CDR1 MNHEY, CDR2 SMNVEV (reference sequence). The CDR3 sequence is 14 residues long. Written as DNA, the CDR3 is TGTGCCAGCAGGACAAAACAAACAACCGGGGAGCTGTTTTTT. Its protein is CASRTKQTTGELFF.

This clonotype was counted at least ten times. The chain is built from TRBV20-1 and TRBJ2-5, with 14 positions matching TRBD2. CDR1 is DFQATT and CDR2 is SNEGSKA in the germline V gene (reference sequence). The V and J ends lost 5 bases and 1 base, in that order; junction bases with no gene match: 12. The CDR3 is 18 residues long. This CDR3 reads CSAAGLAGGRDIQETQYF. CDR3 nucleotides: TGCAGTGCTGCCGGACTAGCGGGGGGACGGGACATCCAAGAGACCCAGTACTTC.

This clonotype was recorded a few times. V is TRBV12-3 or TRBV12-4 and J is TRBJ1-5; possible D gene TRBD1, 5 bases. The V end was cut by 3 bases, the J end by 6 bases, with 9 bases between. CDR3 length: 13 residues. The CDR3 nucleotides are TGTGCCAGCAGTTTTTTGCAGGGTCAGCCCCAGCATTTT. Encoded protein: CASSFLQGQPQHF.

This clonotype was seen repeatedly, ten times or more. The genes are TRBV7-3 and TRBJ2-1, with D perhaps being TRBD1 or TRBD2 (7 bases each). Trimming stripped 5 bases from V and 6 bases from J, with 17 bases between. From germline, CDR1 is SGHTA and CDR2 FQGTGA. This CDR3 contains 15 residues. The CDR3 coding sequence is TGTGCCAGCAGCCGAGTCCAGGGGGGGATCAATGAGCAGTTCTTC. The encoded protein is CASSRVQGGINEQFF.

The chain is built from TRBV12-5 and TRBJ2-3; possibly TRBD1 or TRBD2 for D (7 bases each). V was clipped by 6 bases and J by 4 bases, with 17 bases between them. The CDR3 is made up of 15 amino acids. Germline CDR1 and CDR2: LGHNT and FRNRAP. CDR3 region: CASGWGGGDADTQYF. CDR3 coding DNA: TGTGCTAGTGGCTGGGGAGGGGGCGATGCAGATACGCAGTATTTT.

There are many counts of this clonotype. The rearrangement uses TRBV5-1 and TRBJ2-2; TRBD2 matches at 9 bases. The CDR3 has 15 amino acids. V was pared by 6 bases and J by 4 bases, with 7 bases of the junction left unmatched. Germline V gene sequence: CDR1 SGHRS, CDR2 YFSETQ. CDR3 DNA: TGCGCCAGCAAAGCGGGGGGCACATCCACCGGGGAGCTGTTTTTT. Protein sequence: CASKAGGTSTGELFF. The full variable domain, completed using reference TRBV5-1 and TRBJ2-2, is KAGVTQTPRYLIKTRGQQVTLSCSPISGHRSVSWYQQTPGQGLQFLFEYFSETQRNKGNFPGRFSGRQFSNSRSEMNVSTLELGDSALYLCASKAGGTSTGELFFGEGSRLTVL.

The chain links TRBV6-1 to TRBJ1-1; the D is unclear. In germline, CDR1 is MNHNS, CDR2 SASEGT. This CDR3 comprises 10 residues. Trimming cost V 8 bases and J 7 bases, with 8 bases left between them. The CDR3 coding sequence is TGTGCCAGCTGGCACGATGAAGCTTTCTTT. Translated: CASWHDEAFF.

The chain is built from TRBV15 and TRBJ2-3; 7 nucleotides line up with TRBD1. The CDR3 runs to 16 residues. Germline values: CDR1 LNHNV, CDR2 YYDKDF (reference sequence). V shed 1 base and J 2 bases; nucleotides not matched to a gene: 6. CDR3 region: CATSRARGQTTDTQYF. The CDR3 nucleotides read TGTGCCACCAGCAGAGCCAGGGGACAGACCACAGATACGCAGTATTTT.

This clonotype was observed at least ten times. The chain combines TRBV5-1 with TRBJ1-2; D gene ambiguous. Trimming stripped 4 bases from V and 1 base from J, with 11 bases between. There are 14 residues in the CDR3. The germline V gene encodes CDR1 SGHRS and CDR2 YFSETQ. The CDR3 protein is CASSVRADNYGYTF. In DNA form, the CDR3 reads TGCGCCAGCAGCGTCCGGGCAGATAACTATGGCTACACCTTC.

This CDR3 is CASMKQGDQPQHF. The CDR3 DNA reads as TGTGCCAGCATGAAGCAGGGGGATCAGCCCCAGCATTTT. The chain recombines TRBV2 with TRBJ1-5; 7 nucleotides line up with TRBD1. Losses at the gene ends were 7 bases for V and 5 bases for J; bases not matched to a gene: 5. The CDR3 length is 13 residues. Germline loops: CDR1 SNHLY, CDR2 FYNNEI.

The chain's CDR3 is CASSVVPANTEAFF. In nucleotides, the CDR3 is TGTGCCAGCAGCGTAGTTCCCGCAAACACTGAAGCTTTCTTT. The J gene is TRBJ1-1, the V gene TRBV9; D ambiguous. CDR3 length: 14 residues. The germline V and J ends were trimmed by 0 bases and 2 bases, with 8 bases remaining between them. CDR1 SGDLS and CDR2 YYNGEE come from the germline V gene.

The V and J genes are TRBV15 and TRBJ2-1; D assignment may be TRBD1 or TRBD2 (5 bases each). The V gene lost 0 bases and the J gene lost 5 bases, with 20 bases spanning the gap. Germline values: CDR1 LNHNV, CDR2 YYDKDF (reference sequence). The CDR3 spans 18 residues. The CDR3 region has the DNA TGTGCCACCAGCAGAGATCTTGAGGGACCATACCCACACAATGAGCAGTTCTTC. This gives the protein CATSRDLEGPYPHNEQFF.

V and J are TRBV20-1 and TRBJ2-1; D gene ambiguous. Germline V gene data show CDR1 as DFQATT and CDR2 as SNEGSKA (reference sequence). This CDR3 is 13 amino acids long. V shed 3 bases and J shed 6 bases, with 12 bases lying between them. The CDR3 loop reads CSASFLSGNEQFF. The CDR3 DNA reads as TGCAGTGCTAGTTTTTTGTCGGGCAATGAGCAGTTCTTC.

This chain joins TRBV6-1 and TRBJ2-7; D unclear. V lost 4 bases to trimming and J lost 8 bases, with 9 bases between them. CDR3 length: 11 amino acids. CDR1 and CDR2 (germline): MNHNS, SASEGT. CDR3 nucleotides: TGTGCCAGCAGTGTCGGACGGAAGCAGTACTTC. It specifies CASSVGRKQYF.